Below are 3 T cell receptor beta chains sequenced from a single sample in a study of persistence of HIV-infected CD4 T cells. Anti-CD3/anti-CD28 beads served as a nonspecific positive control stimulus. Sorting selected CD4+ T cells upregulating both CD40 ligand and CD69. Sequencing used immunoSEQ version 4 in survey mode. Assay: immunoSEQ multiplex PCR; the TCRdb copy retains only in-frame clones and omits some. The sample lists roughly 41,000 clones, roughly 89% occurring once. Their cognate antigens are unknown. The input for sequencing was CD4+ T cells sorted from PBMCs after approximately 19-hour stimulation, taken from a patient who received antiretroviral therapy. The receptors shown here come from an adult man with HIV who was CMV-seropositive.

The CDR3 loop reads CASSQQTKNTEAFF. The DNA of the CDR3 is TGCGCCAGCAGCCAACAGACTAAGAACACTGAAGCTTTCTTT. This chain joins TRBV4-1 and TRBJ1-1; no clear D gene. Germline values: CDR1 MGHRA, CDR2 YSYEKL. The V gene lost 2 bases and the J gene lost 1 base, with 8 bases spanning the gap. CDR3 length equals 14 residues.

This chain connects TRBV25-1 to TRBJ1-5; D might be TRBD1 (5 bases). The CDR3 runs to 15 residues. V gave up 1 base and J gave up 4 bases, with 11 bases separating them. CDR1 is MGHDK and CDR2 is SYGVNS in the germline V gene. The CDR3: CASSESGTVNQPQHF. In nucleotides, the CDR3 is TGTGCCAGCAGTGAATCGGGGACGGTTAATCAGCCCCAGCATTTT. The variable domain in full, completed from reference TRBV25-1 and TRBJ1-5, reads EADIYQTPRYLVIGTGKKITLECSQTMGHDKMYWYQQDPGMELHLIHYSYGVNSTEKGDLSSESTVSRIRTEHFPLTLESARPSHTSQYLCASSESGTVNQPQHFGDGTRLSIL.

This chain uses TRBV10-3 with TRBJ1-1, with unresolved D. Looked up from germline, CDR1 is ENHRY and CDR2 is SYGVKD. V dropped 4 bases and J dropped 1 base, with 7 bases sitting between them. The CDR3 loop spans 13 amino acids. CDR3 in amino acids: CAISAGENTEAFF. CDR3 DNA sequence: TGTGCCATCAGTGCTGGAGAGAACACTGAAGCTTTCTTT.